This is a list of T cell receptor beta chains from one sample in a study of shared clonotypes between healthy human individuals. Method: immunoSEQ multiplex PCR; TCRdb's copy keeps in-frame clones and lacks some. The table lists some 1 million clones, about 77% of them singletons. Input material: memory CD4+ T cells sorted from blood. These receptor sequences come from a man aged 18-30 years in good health. Each CDR3 is given with its conserved first and last residue. Fields, in order: clone size, V gene, J gene, D gene, CDR3 DNA, CDR3 protein. D genes are given only for firm matches. Some rows have no size entry. The others give once, few or many, or a class for an expanded clone.

few,TRBV30,TRBJ1-1,TRBD1,TGTGCCTGGGGGACAGGAGCTACTGAAGCTTTCTTT,CAWGTGATEAFF
NA,TRBV5-4,TRBJ1-2,NA,TGTGCCAGCAGCCCTGACAGGATTGGGCGGCCTAACTATGGCTACACCTTC,CASSPDRIGRPNYGYTF
NA,TRBV18,TRBJ2-5,NA,TGTGCCAGCTCACCACGGGGAGGAGAGACCCAGTACTTC,CASSPRGGETQYF
NA,TRBV11-2,TRBJ1-5,NA,TGTACCAGCAGACCAGAACAGGGATATCGCAATCAGCCCCAGCATTTT,CTSRPEQGYRNQPQHF
once,TRBV7-3,TRBJ2-5,NA,TGTGCCAGCAGCCCCAGGGGGGTGGCGGACGTGGAGCAAGAGACCCAGTACTTC,CASSPRGVADVEQETQYF
NA,TRBV28,TRBJ2-6,NA,TGTGCCAGCAGTCCTCAAGGCTCTGGGGCCAACGTCCTGACTTTC,CASSPQGSGANVLTF
NA,TRBV27,TRBJ1-6,NA,TGTGCCAGCAGCAGCAGGGAGTCCTATAATTCACCCCTCCACTTT,CASSSRESYNSPLHF
NA,TRBV19,TRBJ1-2,NA,TGTGCCAGTAGTCGCCGCGAAAACGCTAACTATGGCTACACCTTC,CASSRRENANYGYTF
few,TRBV2,TRBJ2-2,NA,TGTGCCAGCAGAGCCGGGACCCCAGGGGCCGGGGAGCTGTTTTTT,CASRAGTPGAGELFF
few,TRBV6-1,TRBJ1-2,NA,TGTGCCAGCAGTGAAGCGTGGGGAGTGGATGGCTACACCTTC,CASSEAWGVDGYTF
NA,TRBV5-1,TRBJ2-3,TRBD1,TGCGCCAGCAGCTTGGGACAGGGGAGGGATACGCAGTATTTT,CASSLGQGRDTQYF
NA,TRBV7-9,TRBJ2-3,NA,TGTGCCAGCAGATCCTCGTCGACAGCAGATACGCAGTATTTT,CASRSSSTADTQYF
NA,TRBV28,TRBJ2-2,NA,TGTGCCAGCAGTTATCAGGGTAACACCGGGGAGCTGTTTTTT,CASSYQGNTGELFF
NA,TRBV4-1,TRBJ2-3,NA,TGCGCCAGCAGGGGACTTAGCACAGATACGCAGTATTTT,CASRGLSTDTQYF
few,TRBV7-3,TRBJ2-2,TRBD1,TGTGCCAGCAGCCTCCTGCCGACAGGGGTTAACACCGGGGAGCTGTTTTTT,CASSLLPTGVNTGELFF
few,TRBV6-5,TRBJ1-5,NA,TGTGCCAGCAGGCCTACGGGGGGCAATCAGCCCCAGCATTTT,CASRPTGGNQPQHF
NA,TRBV5-6,TRBJ2-7,NA,TGTGCCAGCAGCTTGGGCCGAGGGGACACAGCCTACGAGCAGTACTTC,CASSLGRGDTAYEQYF
NA,TRBV7-2,TRBJ2-3,NA,TGTGCCAGCAGCCAGCTTCGTTCATCAGCAGATACGCAGTATTTT,CASSQLRSSADTQYF
NA,TRBV11-2,TRBJ2-3,NA,TGTGCCAGCAGCTCCCTCTTGGATACGCAGTATTTT,CASSSLLDTQYF
few,TRBV4-2,TRBJ1-1,TRBD1,TGTGCCAGCAGCCAAGATCAGACAGGGGGCACTGAAGCTTTCTTT,CASSQDQTGGTEAFF
NA,TRBV2,TRBJ2-2,TRBD2,TGTGCCAGCAGTGAGGGACTATTAAACACCGGGGAGCTGTTTTTT,CASSEGLLNTGELFF
NA,TRBV6-1,TRBJ2-5,NA,TGTGCCAGCAGTGAATTCACCGGGGGATCCGACCGGGAGACCCAGTACTTC,CASSEFTGGSDRETQYF
once,TRBV9,TRBJ2-7,TRBD2,TGTGCCAGCAGCGTCGGAGCGGGGGGCGCTAAGAGCTCCTACGAGCAGTACTTC,CASSVGAGGAKSSYEQYF
NA,TRBV30,TRBJ2-5,NA,TGTGCCTGGAGTGGCCCGGGACGATACCAAGAGACCCAGTACTTC,CAWSGPGRYQETQYF
NA,TRBV11-3,TRBJ2-5,NA,TGTGCCAGCAGCAACGGTGGTAGGCGCGAAGAGACCCAGTACTTC,CASSNGGRREETQYF
many,TRBV2,TRBJ1-1,TRBD1,TGTGCCAGCAGTGAAGTTTCGACAGGGGGGGCTTTCTTT,CASSEVSTGGAFF
NA,TRBV27,TRBJ2-7,NA,TGTGCCAGCAGTTCCTCGTCTATAAGGTCCTACGAGCAGTACTTC,CASSSSSIRSYEQYF
NA,TRBV7-9,TRBJ1-2,NA,TGTGCCAGCAGCTCCGAGGGCAGAGGCTATGGCTACACCTTC,CASSSEGRGYGYTF
NA,TRBV11-2,TRBJ2-7,NA,TGTGCCAGCAGCCGGGCAGGATTTACAGGGTCCTACGAGCAGTACTTC,CASSRAGFTGSYEQYF